This T cell receptor beta chain was identified in a study of T cells in localized non-small cell lung cancer. The V segment lost 3 bases and the J segment 4 bases; nucleotides outside the gene matches: 1. The CDR3 is 14 amino acids. Germline assignment: CDR1 MNHEY and CDR2 SMNVEV (reference sequence). Findings of the study overall: Across samples, adjacent lung featured a median roughly 56 of the top 100 tumor clones. Highest T cell clonality was seen in uninvolved adjacent lung, surpassing that measured in tumor. Owing to sequencing of a solitary tumor region, heterogeneity cannot be discounted.

Clones were sequenced by immunoSEQ multiplex PCR, and TCRdb holds only the in-frame ones, with some missing. The sample includes 58,000 or so clones, roughly 90% of them seen just once. This clone showed up just once. Its antigen is as yet unknown. The genes are TRBV27 and TRBJ2-2, with TRBD1 matching over 8 bases. This clonotype was sampled from a woman aged 40-69 years with stage I lung adenocarcinoma. The specimen comprised peripheral blood, sampled before any cancer treatment. The CDR3 reads CASSLTGATGELFF. As DNA, the CDR3 is TGTGCCAGCAGTTTGACAGGGGCCACCGGGGAGCTGTTTTTT.